This T cell receptor (beta chain) was recovered during a study of patients and donors after allogeneic stem cell transplantation. Via MiXCR, TCRdb re-called the RT-PCR reads, giving one row per CDR3 protein. Seen here are a few hundred thousand distinct CDR3 sequences, about 37% observed once, and the top ten hold 11%. The CDR3 is 14 residues long. Looked up from germline, CDR1 is MNHNS and CDR2 is SASEGT. The V gene lost 0 bases and the J gene lost 5 bases, with 10 bases spanning the gap. The sequenced material came from blood, either unsorted or a sorted T cell fraction (not recorded which). The TCR comes from a human donor who was either an allogeneic HSCT recipient or a stem cell or donor lymphocyte infusion donor (not recorded which). It is not recorded whose cells these are; they may come from a transplant donor. The J gene is TRBJ1-2, the V gene TRBV6-1; D unresolved. The CDR3 region has the DNA TGTGCCAGCAGTGAAGCGGTGCCGGTTTATGGCTACACCTTC. This sequence encodes CASSEAVPVYGYTF.